Listed here are 25 T cell receptor beta chains from one sample, sequenced in a study of graft-versus-host responses after intestinal transplantation. Their target antigens are unknown. Measured with immunoSEQ multiplex PCR; TCRdb has only the in-frame clones, and not every one. The sample has roughly 110,000 clones, more than 90% seen once; the top ten hold about 0.2%. The material was unstimulated CD4+ T cells sorted from spleen or lymph node cells, obtained before transplant. Receptor source: a human donor who was the organ donor for an intestinal transplant.

The chain employs TRBV29-1 and TRBJ2-1; TRBD1 agrees at 7 bases. The CDR3 runs 15 residues. Germline lookup yields CDR1 SQVTM and CDR2 ANQGSEA. The trim removed 7 bases at V and 4 bases at J, leaving 13 bases unmatched. In DNA form, the CDR3 reads TGCAGCGCCAAAGGGACAGCCCGATTTTACAATGAGCAGTTCTTC. This codes for CSAKGTARFYNEQFF.

This clone showed up just once. The chain links TRBV5-6 to TRBJ2-7, with TRBD2 identical over 11 bases. CDR3 length equals 16 residues. CDR1 and CDR2 (germline): SGHDT, YYEEEE. Unmatched junction bases numbered 5, after V lost 0 bases and J lost 3 bases. The CDR3 DNA reads TGTGCCAGCAGCTTGGGGCTAGCGGGAGGCAGCTACGAGCAGTACTTC. It encodes CASSLGLAGGSYEQYF.

The rearrangement uses TRBV5-4 and TRBJ1-4; a weak D match, TRBD1 (5 bases). Germline V gene lookup returns CDR1 SGHNT and CDR2 YYREEE (reference sequence). This CDR3 contains 14 residues. Trimming stripped 0 bases from V and 10 bases from J, with 13 bases between. CDR3 bases: TGTGCCAGCAGCTTGGACGGATCGGGGGGAAAACTGTTTTTT. Residues: CASSLDGSGGKLFF.

This rearrangement joins TRBV28 to TRBJ2-1; D is tentatively TRBD1 or TRBD2 (6 bases each). This CDR3 is built from 17 residues. In germline, CDR1 is MDHEN, CDR2 SYDVKM. Trimming shortened V by 3 bases and J by 2 bases, and 17 bases separated the two germline ends. For the CDR3, the DNA is TGTGCCAGCAGTTTCGGGGGACACAGTAACACCTACAATGAGCAGTTCTTC. Translating gives CASSFGGHSNTYNEQFF.

CDR3 nucleotide sequence: TGTGCCAGCCGGACCCGGAATCAAGAGACCCAGTACTTC. Amino acids: CASRTRNQETQYF. This sequence joins TRBV6-1 and TRBJ2-5; D remains ambiguous. Germline loops: CDR1 MNHNS, CDR2 SASEGT. With 8 bases removed from V and 2 bases from J, the gap between germline ends came to 12 bases. CDR3 length equals 13 residues.

The chain carries TRBV7-2 and TRBJ2-7; possibly TRBD1 for D (6 bases). CDR1 is SGHTA, CDR2 FQGNSA, per germline. The CDR3 is 16 residues long. Deletions cut 2 bases from V and 7 bases from J, with 21 bases between. CDR3 DNA: TGTGCCAGCAGCTTACGACAGGCCGGACTCCCGCAGGAGCAGTACTTC. Translated, it gives CASSLRQAGLPQEQYF.

V and J are TRBV6-5 and TRBJ1-5; a possible D gene is TRBD1 (5 bases). The CDR3 length is 14 residues. V shed 5 bases and J shed 7 bases, with 15 bases lying between them. Germline values: CDR1 MNHEY, CDR2 SVGAGI. The chain's CDR3 is CASSEFGAGQPQHF. CDR3 nucleotide sequence: TGTGCCAGCAGTGAATTTGGGGCAGGACAGCCCCAGCATTTT.

The chain links TRBV6-1 to TRBJ2-3; TRBD1 matches 7 bases. The ends lost 2 bases at V and 12 bases at J; junction bases unmatched: 2. CDR1 is MNHNS and CDR2 is SASEGT in the germline V gene. The CDR3 has 11 residues. Here the CDR3 reads CASSERGLQYF. DNA for the CDR3: TGTGCCAGCAGTGAAAGGGGGCTCCAGTATTTT.

The chain is built from TRBV27 and TRBJ2-1; TRBD1 is a possible D gene (5 bases). CDR1 MNHEY and CDR2 SMNVEV come from the germline V gene (reference sequence). CDR3 length: 16 residues. V lost 2 bases to trimming and J lost 7 bases, with 18 bases between them. The DNA of the CDR3 is TGTGCCAGCAGTTTAGCAGGGAAAACAGTGAAGAATGAGCAGTTCTTC. Translating it yields CASSLAGKTVKNEQFF.

This chain links TRBV2 with TRBJ1-1, with D possibly TRBD1 on 6 matching bases. The germline CDR1 and CDR2 sequences are SNHLY and FYNNEI. The CDR3 spans 13 residues. The V gene lost 9 bases and the J gene lost 5 bases, with 16 bases spanning the gap. CDR3 protein: CARNRVDGTEAFF. For the CDR3, the DNA is TGTGCCAGGAACAGGGTGGATGGGACTGAAGCTTTCTTT.

The chain couples TRBV5-6 to TRBJ2-7; D ambiguous. This CDR3 is built from 14 residues. From germline, CDR1 is SGHDT and CDR2 YYEEEE. The V gene lost 3 bases and the J gene lost 0 bases, with 10 bases spanning the gap. The CDR3 is CASSSPGLSYEQYF. The CDR3 DNA follows: TGTGCCAGCAGCTCCCCAGGCCTCTCCTACGAGCAGTACTTC.

The chain employs TRBV2 and TRBJ1-5; D is uncertain. V was pared by 2 bases and J by 4 bases, with 6 bases between. The CDR3 consists of 13 residues. In germline, CDR1 is SNHLY, CDR2 FYNNEI. This CDR3 reads CASSEFLNQPQHF. CDR3 nucleotides: TGTGCCAGCAGTGAATTCCTAAATCAGCCCCAGCATTTT.

The chain couples TRBV14 to TRBJ2-7, with 8 bases fitting TRBD2. CDR1 and CDR2 from the germline V gene are SGHDN and FVKESK. This CDR3 is built from 15 residues. V was pared by 2 bases and J by 2 bases, with 5 bases of the junction left unmatched. CDR3 sequence (DNA): TGTGCCAGCAGCCAACTCACGGGAGGGCCCTACGAGCAGTACTTC. Its translation: CASSQLTGGPYEQYF.

The chain joins TRBV11-2 to TRBJ2-3, with 9 bases fitting TRBD2. The CDR3 totals 16 residues. The V and J ends lost 4 bases and 4 bases, in that order; junction bases with no gene match: 9. The germline V gene has CDR1 SGHAT and CDR2 FQNNGV. The CDR3, as DNA: TGTGCCAGCAGCTCAAGCGGGAGGAGGGGGCCAGATACGCAGTATTTT. Translation: CASSSSGRRGPDTQYF.

This chain connects TRBV5-4 to TRBJ2-1, with D perhaps matching TRBD1 or TRBD2 (6 bases each). Trimming stripped 3 bases from V and 3 bases from J, with 19 bases between. This CDR3 spans 17 amino acids. CDR1 SGHNT and CDR2 YYREEE come from the germline V gene (reference sequence). The CDR3 reads CASSSSGGGGIYNEQFF. The DNA of the CDR3 is TGTGCCAGCAGCTCTTCCGGAGGAGGGGGAATCTACAATGAGCAGTTCTTC.

J is TRBJ1-1 and V is TRBV28, with 8 bases identical to TRBD1. J lost 10 bases, V lost 5 bases, and 12 bases had no gene match. The germline gives CDR1 MDHEN, CDR2 SYDVKM. The CDR3 loop spans 14 amino acids. As DNA, the CDR3 is TGTGCCAGCAGTCGATCCGGGACAGGATTTTTAGCTTTCTTT. It is translated as CASSRSGTGFLAFF.

This chain connects TRBV5-1 to TRBJ2-3; 7 bases map to TRBD1. In germline, CDR1 is SGHRS, CDR2 YFSETQ. V was pared by 4 bases and J by 3 bases, with 5 bases of the junction left unmatched. CDR3 length: 14 amino acids. CDR3 coding DNA: TGCGCCAGCAGCCCCGACAGGGTGACAGATACGCAGTATTTT. Its protein product is CASSPDRVTDTQYF.

The J gene is TRBJ1-2, the V gene TRBV20-1; maybe TRBD1 (5 bases). The CDR3 length is 11 residues. Trimming shortened V by 6 bases and J by 8 bases, and 13 bases separated the two germline ends. Germline V CDR1 and CDR2: DFQATT, SNEGSKA (reference sequence). The CDR3 sequence: CSAPKGSGYTF. The CDR3 DNA sequence: TGCAGTGCCCCCAAGGGGTCAGGCTACACCTTC.

The rearrangement joins TRBV4-1 to TRBJ1-4, with D possibly TRBD1 on 5 matching bases. The germline V and J ends were trimmed by 5 bases and 5 bases, with 21 bases remaining between them. This CDR3 comprises 17 residues. Germline V CDR1 and CDR2: MGHRA, YSYEKL. CDR3 DNA sequence: TGCGCCAGCAGCAGCCAGCCGGGGACTGACGTGAATGAAAAACTGTTTTTT. Protein: CASSSQPGTDVNEKLFF.

This chain uses TRBV10-3 with TRBJ2-4, with 8 nucleotides matching TRBD2. Per germline, CDR1 ENHRY and CDR2 SYGVKD. This CDR3 has 16 amino acids. With 5 bases clipped from V and 2 bases from J, the junction kept 8 bases outside the gene matches. The CDR3 coding sequence is TGTGCCATCAGTATGGGAGCGGGAGTATCCAAAAACATTCAGTACTTC. It translates to CAISMGAGVSKNIQYF.

The genes are TRBV30 and TRBJ2-3, with D tentatively TRBD1 (6 bases). Trimming cost V 4 bases and J 6 bases, with 14 bases left between them. Germline CDR1 reads GTSNPN; CDR2 reads SVGIG (reference sequence). There are 13 residues in the CDR3. CDR3: CAWTAGVWDTQYF. The CDR3 nucleotides read TGTGCCTGGACGGCAGGGGTATGGGATACGCAGTATTTT.

This clone showed up just a few times. The chain links TRBV6-1 to TRBJ1-1; the D gene is possibly TRBD1 (6 bases). The germline V and J ends were trimmed by 2 bases and 3 bases, with 13 bases remaining between them. Germline V gene lookup returns CDR1 MNHNS and CDR2 SASEGT. CDR3 size: 15 residues. The CDR3 nucleotides read TGTGCCAGCAGTGAAAGGTGGGGACAAGACACTGAAGCTTTCTTT. Amino acids: CASSERWGQDTEAFF.

This chain connects TRBV19 to TRBJ2-3; tentative D call: TRBD2 (5 bases). This CDR3 spans 15 amino acids. Trimming shortened V by 1 base and J by 1 base, and 9 bases separated the two germline ends. Germline V gene lookup returns CDR1 LNHDA and CDR2 SQIVND (reference sequence). The CDR3 DNA reads TGTGCCAGTAGTATAGTATTCGGGGGCACAGATACGCAGTATTTT. Encoded protein: CASSIVFGGTDTQYF.

The CDR3 region has the DNA TGTGCCAGCAGCCTCCGGGGCGGAAACACTGAAGCTTTCTTT. Translating gives CASSLRGGNTEAFF. The chain couples TRBV28 to TRBJ1-1; possible D gene TRBD1, 5 bases. With 6 bases removed from V and 2 bases from J, the gap between germline ends came to 13 bases. CDR1 is MDHEN and CDR2 is SYDVKM in the germline V gene. This CDR3 spans 14 amino acids.

In DNA form, the CDR3 reads TGTGCCAACAGGGTTAGCGGGGCGACGTTGTTGTACAATGAGCAGTTCTTC. Amino acids: CANRVSGATLLYNEQFF. This chain joins TRBV27 and TRBJ2-1; 8 nucleotides line up with TRBD2. This CDR3 comprises 17 residues. V dropped 10 bases and J dropped 4; count of bases not matched to a gene: 18. Germline V gene sequence: CDR1 MNHEY, CDR2 SMNVEV (reference sequence).